The rows below give T cell receptor beta chains drawn from one sample of a study of blood T cell repertoires in COVID-19. The data were produced by immunoSEQ multiplex PCR, yet TCRdb's version contains in-frame clones alone and is incomplete. Of 250,000 or so clones listed, roughly 80% are singletons. The source material was peripheral blood. The origin of the receptors is a woman aged 60 to 75 with active or convalescent COVID-19. Each CDR3 is given with its conserved first and last residue. A D gene is named only where the DNA matches it firmly. Size is omitted from some rows. Given values are once, few, many or a class for expanded clones.

j_call | clone_size | d_call | v_call | cdr3_aa | cdr3_nt
TRBJ1-5 | . | TRBD1 | TRBV6-5 | CASSYSGQARNQPQHF | TGTGCCAGCAGTTACTCGGGACAGGCCCGCAATCAGCCCCAGCATTTT
TRBJ1-1 | . | . | TRBV7-6 | CASSLEADQGTEAFF | TGTGCCAGCAGCTTAGAGGCGGACCAGGGCACTGAAGCTTTCTTT
TRBJ2-5 | . | TRBD2 | TRBV29-1 | CSALLTSGPKETQYF | TGCAGCGCTCTCTTGACTAGCGGGCCTAAAGAGACCCAGTACTTC
TRBJ2-7 | . | TRBD1 | TRBV7-8 | CASRPTGVSYEQYF | TGTGCCAGCAGGCCGACAGGGGTGTCGTACGAGCAGTACTTC
TRBJ2-3 | . | TRBD2 | TRBV7-3 | CANKGLAGEQETDTQYF | TGTGCCAACAAGGGACTAGCGGGAGAGCAGGAGACAGATACGCAGTATTTT
TRBJ2-3 | . | TRBD2 | TRBV28 | CRAGGRVDTQYF | TGTAGAGCGGGGGGCCGGGTAGATACGCAGTATTTT
TRBJ2-1 | . | TRBD2 | TRBV5-1 | CASSLGGTSGRYNEQFF | TGCGCCAGCAGCTTGGGGGGGACTAGCGGAAGGTACAATGAGCAGTTCTTC
TRBJ2-1 | . | TRBD1 | TRBV11-3 | CASSLNAGTGNEQFF | TGTGCCAGCAGCTTAAATGCCGGGACAGGGAATGAGCAGTTCTTC
TRBJ2-7 | . | TRBD1 | TRBV27 | CASRRQPTGVSSYEQYF | TGTGCCAGCAGGCGACAACCAACAGGGGTTAGCTCCTACGAGCAGTACTTC
TRBJ1-2 | . | TRBD1 | TRBV18 | CASSEQGDGGYGYTF | TGTGCCAGCTCAGAACAGGGGGACGGTGGATATGGCTACACCTTC
TRBJ1-3 | . | . | TRBV3-1/TRBV3-2 | CASSQDSGSGNTIYF | TGTGCCAGCAGCCAAGATAGCGGTTCTGGAAACACCATATATTTT
TRBJ2-7 | . | TRBD2 | TRBV15 | CATSGLAGDYEQYF | TGTGCCACCAGCGGATTAGCGGGAGACTACGAGCAGTACTTC
TRBJ1-2 | . | TRBD1 | TRBV7-8 | CASSPRQGGGYTF | TGTGCCAGCAGCCCCCGACAGGGGGGTGGCTACACCTTC
TRBJ2-1 | . | . | TRBV7-9 | CASSQGGAEQFF | TGTGCCAGCAGCCAAGGGGGGGCCGAGCAGTTCTTC
TRBJ2-3 | . | TRBD1 | TRBV9 | CASSVEARGNVDTQYF | TGTGCCAGCAGCGTAGAGGCCAGGGGGAACGTAGATACGCAGTATTTT
TRBJ1-4 | . | TRBD1 | TRBV19 | CASSRGDRGKEKLFF | TGTGCCAGTAGTCGGGGGGACAGGGGAAAGGAAAAACTGTTTTTT
TRBJ1-2 | few | TRBD1 | TRBV3-1/TRBV3-2 | CASSQDTGGYYGYTF | TGTGCCAGCAGCCAAGACACAGGGGGCTACTATGGCTACACCTTC
TRBJ2-7 | once | TRBD1 | TRBV7-9 | CASSSGRGHGEQYF | TGTGCCAGCAGCTCAGGTAGGGGGCACGGCGAGCAGTACTTC
TRBJ2-2 | . | TRBD1 | TRBV4-2 | CASSPRTGTAGELFF | TGTGCCAGCAGCCCACGGACAGGGACGGCCGGGGAGCTGTTTTTT
TRBJ2-3 | . | TRBD2 | TRBV6-1 | CASSDLSSGTSGRAGDTQYF | TGTGCCAGCAGTGACCTCTCCTCCGGGACTAGCGGAAGGGCCGGAGATACGCAGTATTTT
TRBJ2-1 | . | TRBD2 | TRBV5-1 | CASSSVAGASYNEQFF | TGCGCCAGCAGCTCGGTAGCGGGAGCCTCCTACAATGAGCAGTTCTTC
TRBJ1-6 | . | TRBD1 | TRBV3-1/TRBV3-2 | CASSRDGQGYNSPLHF | TGTGCCAGCAGCCGGGACGGACAGGGATATAATTCACCCCTCCACTTT
TRBJ2-1 | . | TRBD2 | TRBV28 | CASSFLAGSINEQFF | TGTGCCAGCAGTTTCCTAGCGGGGTCAATCAATGAGCAGTTCTTC
TRBJ2-3 | once | TRBD2 | TRBV7-8 | CASSLVSGGPTDTQYF | TGTGCCAGCAGCTTAGTTAGCGGGGGGCCCACAGATACGCAGTATTTT
TRBJ2-1 | medium-sized | . | TRBV5-1 | CASSLTSWSIEQFF | TGCGCCAGCAGCTTAACTAGCTGGAGCATTGAGCAGTTCTTC
TRBJ2-2 | . | TRBD2 | TRBV2 | CASTMAGGDTGELFF | TGTGCCAGCACCATGGCGGGAGGGGACACCGGGGAGCTGTTTTTT
TRBJ2-4 | . | TRBD2 | TRBV18 | CASSLELAGVNIQYF | TGTGCCAGCTCACTCGAACTAGCGGGGGTAAACATTCAGTACTTC
TRBJ1-1 | . | TRBD1 | TRBV6-5 | CATARDSVAEAFF | TGTGCCACTGCGCGGGACAGCGTGGCTGAAGCTTTCTTT
TRBJ2-2 | . | TRBD2 | TRBV4-1 | CASSRGREGPSGELFF | TGCGCCAGCAGCCGGGGCCGGGAGGGCCCGTCCGGGGAGCTGTTTTTT
TRBJ2-7 | few | TRBD1 | TRBV5-1 | CASSWGTGGNYEQYF | TGCGCCAGCAGCTGGGGGACAGGGGGTAACTACGAGCAGTACTTC
TRBJ2-5 | . | . | TRBV5-4 | CASSLEAGVETQYF | TGTGCCAGCAGCTTGGAGGCAGGGGTTGAGACCCAGTACTTC
TRBJ2-5 | . | TRBD2 | TRBV4-1 | CASSLGGGSGETQYF | TGCGCCAGCAGCCTCGGCGGCGGGAGCGGGGAGACCCAGTACTTC
TRBJ2-2 | . | TRBD2 | TRBV6-1 | CASSEVQLGLAGGPLPGELFF | TGTGCCAGCAGTGAAGTCCAATTGGGACTAGCGGGAGGGCCGCTCCCCGGGGAGCTGTTTTTT
TRBJ2-3 | . | . | TRBV5-1 | CASSLADTSTDTQYF | TGCGCCAGCAGCTTAGCGGATACTAGCACAGATACGCAGTATTTT
TRBJ2-3 | . | . | TRBV3-1/TRBV3-2 | CASSQDLGALTDTQYF | TGTGCCAGCAGCCAAGATTTGGGGGCCCTCACAGATACGCAGTATTTT
TRBJ2-7 | . | . | TRBV2 | CASSDDSSEQYF | TGTGCCAGCAGTGACGACAGCTCCGAGCAGTACTTC
TRBJ1-1 | few | TRBD1 | TRBV28 | CASSPDRLSYTEAFF | TGTGCCAGCAGTCCGGACAGGCTTTCATACACTGAAGCTTTCTTT
TRBJ2-7 | . | TRBD2 | TRBV9 | CASSPRVAGTYEQYF | TGTGCCAGCAGCCCCCGGGTAGCGGGGACCTACGAGCAGTACTTC
TRBJ1-1 | many | . | TRBV7-9 | CASSNPLDSGWRTEAFF | TGTGCCAGCAGCAACCCTCTAGACAGTGGTTGGCGCACTGAAGCTTTCTTT
TRBJ2-6 | . | . | TRBV21-1 | CASSKASWDRCSGANVLTF | TGTGCCAGCAGCAAAGCCTCCTGGGACAGGTGCTCTGGGGCCAACGTCCTGACTTTC
TRBJ2-1 | . | TRBD2 | TRBV7-6 | CASSLASASGGADNEQFF | TGTGCCAGCAGCTTAGCGTCGGCTAGCGGGGGGGCAGACAATGAGCAGTTCTTC
TRBJ1-1 | . | . | TRBV19 | CASSIWAGSNTEAFF | TGTGCCAGTAGTATATGGGCCGGTTCCAACACTGAAGCTTTCTTT
TRBJ2-7 | . | . | TRBV11-2 | CASSLAVPESYEQYF | TGTGCCAGCAGCTTAGCGGTTCCGGAGTCCTACGAGCAGTACTTC
TRBJ1-1 | . | TRBD1 | TRBV19 | CASSIADRVGEAFF | TGTGCCAGTAGTATTGCGGACAGGGTGGGTGAAGCTTTCTTT
TRBJ1-4 | . | TRBD1 | TRBV11-2 | CASSRQGAEKLFF | TGTGCCAGCAGCCGCCAGGGGGCTGAAAAACTGTTTTTT
TRBJ2-1 | . | . | TRBV9 | CASSVGRGEQFF | TGTGCCAGCAGCGTAGGAAGAGGCGAGCAGTTCTTC
TRBJ2-7 | . | . | TRBV5-1 | CASSLGSLASSYEQYF | TGCGCCAGCAGCTTGGGCAGCCTAGCAAGCTCCTACGAGCAGTACTTC
TRBJ1-1 | . | . | TRBV28 | CASSMGGTEAFF | TGTGCCAGCAGCATGGGGGGTACTGAAGCTTTCTTT
TRBJ2-5 | . | TRBD2 | TRBV19 | CASSISLAGGPSGETQYF | TGTGCCAGTAGTATTTCTTTAGCGGGAGGGCCGAGTGGAGAGACCCAGTACTTC
TRBJ2-5 | . | TRBD2 | TRBV5-1 | CASNSPSSGGETQYF | TGCGCCAGCAACTCCCCATCTAGCGGGGGGGAGACCCAGTACTTC
TRBJ2-1 | few | TRBD2 | TRBV2 | CASQGLASYNEQFF | TGTGCCTCTCAGGGACTAGCGTCCTACAATGAGCAGTTCTTC
TRBJ2-1 | . | TRBD1 | TRBV27 | CASTLTGGEQFF | TGTGCCAGCACCCTGACAGGGGGTGAGCAGTTCTTC
TRBJ1-5 | . | TRBD1 | TRBV6-5 | CASTRDRGQPQHF | TGTGCCAGCACCCGGGACAGAGGACAGCCCCAGCATTTT
TRBJ1-4 | . | . | TRBV5-4 | CASSLWGGQNEKLFF | TGTGCCAGCAGCCTCTGGGGAGGTCAAAATGAAAAACTGTTTTTT
TRBJ1-6 | once | . | TRBV11-2 | CASSTAGGDYYNSPLHF | TGTGCCAGCAGCACCGCGGGGGGAGACTATTATAATTCACCCCTCCACTTT
TRBJ2-1 | . | TRBD2 | TRBV9 | CASSPRTSGGLRLIF | TGTGCCAGCAGCCCCCGGACTAGCGGGGGGCTACGTTTGATCTTC
TRBJ2-7 | . | TRBD1 | TRBV5-1 | CASRVGQGPYEQYF | TGCGCCAGCAGAGTGGGACAGGGGCCCTACGAGCAGTACTTC
TRBJ2-7 | . | TRBD1 | TRBV6-1 | CASSEKAGTGVDEQYF | TGTGCCAGCAGTGAGAAGGCCGGGACAGGGGTGGACGAGCAGTACTTC
TRBJ2-3 | . | TRBD2 | TRBV6-1 | CASSEAIRGLAGGPRF | TGTGCCAGCAGTGAAGCGATTCGGGGACTAGCGGGAGGACCCCGTTTT